These T cell receptor beta chains were read from a single sample in a study of molecular identifiers for immune sequencing clone quantification. MiXCR, applied by TCRdb to the PCR reads, yields one record per CDR3 protein. Of under 350,000 distinct CDR3 sequences in the sample, roughly 24% are singletons; the top ten hold about 0.74%. Sequencing was performed on naive CD8+ T cells from blood, with Jurkat cell RNA spiked in. The receptors were gathered from a human donor in good health. Some libraries in this study had Jurkat cell RNA spiked in. Both conserved end residues are part of each CDR3. D genes are given only for firm matches. Clone size is stated in some rows and not others, as once, few, many or a class when expanded.

J gene: TRBJ2-7; D gene: TRBD1; clone size: NA; V gene: TRBV27; CDR3 protein: CASSPSSGTGSYEQYF; CDR3 DNA: TGTGCCAGCAGCCCGTCTAGTGGGACAGGTTCCTACGAGCAGTACTTC
J gene: TRBJ2-2; D gene: TRBD2; clone size: many; V gene: TRBV20-1; CDR3 protein: CSASLTSGGTGELFF; CDR3 DNA: TGCAGTGCTAGTCTTACTAGCGGGGGCACCGGGGAGCTGTTTTTT
J gene: TRBJ2-3; D gene: NA; clone size: many; V gene: TRBV20-1; CDR3 protein: CSARYWYNADTQYF; CDR3 DNA: TGCAGTGCTAGATATTGGTATAATGCAGATACGCAGTATTTT
J gene: TRBJ1-1; D gene: NA; clone size: few; V gene: TRBV11-2; CDR3 protein: CASRMTIEAFF; CDR3 DNA: TGTGCCAGCAGAATGACCATTGAAGCTTTCTTT
J gene: TRBJ2-5; D gene: NA; clone size: many; V gene: TRBV6-1; CDR3 protein: CASREGPQNTETQYF; CDR3 DNA: TGTGCCAGCAGGGAAGGGCCTCAAAACACAGAGACCCAGTACTTC
J gene: TRBJ2-3; D gene: NA; clone size: few; V gene: TRBV9; CDR3 protein: CASSGGSSVDTQYF; CDR3 DNA: TGTGCCAGCAGCGGGGGGAGTTCTGTAGATACGCAGTATTTT
J gene: TRBJ1-1; D gene: NA; clone size: many; V gene: TRBV7-9; CDR3 protein: CASSWGGDGAFF; CDR3 DNA: TGTGCCAGCAGCTGGGGAGGGGATGGAGCTTTCTTT
J gene: TRBJ1-1; D gene: NA; clone size: many; V gene: TRBV29-1; CDR3 protein: CSVAIRNTEAFF; CDR3 DNA: TGCAGCGTGGCAATACGGAACACTGAAGCTTTCTTT
J gene: TRBJ1-5; D gene: NA; clone size: many; V gene: TRBV7-2; CDR3 protein: CASSPDSYNQPQHF; CDR3 DNA: TGTGCCAGCAGCCCGGACAGCTACAATCAGCCCCAGCATTTT
J gene: TRBJ2-3; D gene: NA; clone size: NA; V gene: TRBV9; CDR3 protein: CASNEAGRITDTQYF; CDR3 DNA: TGTGCCAGCAATGAGGCAGGCCGAATCACAGATACGCAGTATTTT
J gene: TRBJ1-1; D gene: NA; clone size: few; V gene: TRBV2; CDR3 protein: CASSPWSLSEAFF; CDR3 DNA: TGTGCCAGCAGCCCTTGGTCCCTCAGTGAAGCTTTCTTT
J gene: TRBJ1-1; D gene: NA; clone size: many; V gene: TRBV6-5; CDR3 protein: CASSYSWTLEAFF; CDR3 DNA: TGTGCCAGCAGTTACTCGTGGACTCTTGAAGCTTTCTTT
J gene: TRBJ1-4; D gene: NA; clone size: few; V gene: TRBV7-9; CDR3 protein: CASSYGREKLFF; CDR3 DNA: TGTGCCAGCAGCTATGGGCGTGAAAAACTGTTTTTT
J gene: TRBJ2-7; D gene: NA; clone size: many; V gene: TRBV5-1; CDR3 protein: CASSPADGASYEQYF; CDR3 DNA: TGCGCCAGCAGCCCGGCGGATGGGGCGAGCTACGAGCAGTACTTC
J gene: TRBJ2-3; D gene: TRBD1; clone size: few; V gene: TRBV12-3/TRBV12-4; CDR3 protein: CASSPDRAPDTQYF; CDR3 DNA: TGTGCCAGCAGCCCGGACAGGGCCCCAGATACGCAGTATTTT
J gene: TRBJ2-7; D gene: NA; clone size: NA; V gene: TRBV4-1; CDR3 protein: CARSQDGQPDGYEQYF; CDR3 DNA: TGCGCCCGCAGCCAAGATGGGCAGCCCGACGGCTACGAGCAGTACTTC
J gene: TRBJ2-3; D gene: TRBD2; clone size: once; V gene: TRBV20-1; CDR3 protein: CSARGASGTSGGGTATQYF; CDR3 DNA: TGCAGTGCTAGAGGGGCCTCCGGGACTAGCGGGGGTGGAACAGCTACGCAGTATTTT
J gene: TRBJ2-1; D gene: NA; clone size: few; V gene: TRBV29-1; CDR3 protein: CSVEGFLRGNEQFF; CDR3 DNA: TGCAGCGTTGAAGGGTTCCTAAGAGGAAATGAGCAGTTCTTC
J gene: TRBJ1-5; D gene: NA; clone size: NA; V gene: TRBV6-5; CDR3 protein: CASGVGGLQPQHF; CDR3 DNA: TGTGCCAGCGGGGTCGGGGGGCTTCAGCCCCAGCATTTT
J gene: TRBJ2-1; D gene: NA; clone size: NA; V gene: TRBV29-1; CDR3 protein: CSVEDPSRAYNEQSF; CDR3 DNA: TGCAGCGTTGAAGACCCTAGCCGGGCCTACAATGAGCAGTCCTTC
J gene: TRBJ2-3; D gene: TRBD2; clone size: many; V gene: TRBV29-1; CDR3 protein: CSVEHGGAADTQYF; CDR3 DNA: TGCAGCGTTGAACACGGGGGGGCCGCAGATACGCAGTATTTT
J gene: TRBJ2-2; D gene: NA; clone size: few; V gene: TRBV19; CDR3 protein: CASSIGQSGELFF; CDR3 DNA: TGTGCCAGTAGTATTGGCCAGTCCGGGGAGCTGTTTTTT
J gene: TRBJ2-3; D gene: NA; clone size: many; V gene: TRBV5-6; CDR3 protein: CASSLGQLSTDTQYF; CDR3 DNA: TGTGCCAGCAGCCTCGGACAATTGTCCACAGATACGCAGTATTTT
J gene: TRBJ2-1; D gene: NA; clone size: few; V gene: TRBV7-3; CDR3 protein: CASSLGTHNEQFF; CDR3 DNA: TGTGCCAGCAGCTTAGGGACCCACAATGAGCAGTTCTTC
J gene: TRBJ2-1; D gene: NA; clone size: many; V gene: TRBV5-1; CDR3 protein: CASSLDASSYNEQFF; CDR3 DNA: TGCGCCAGCAGCTTGGATGCGAGCTCCTACAATGAGCAGTTCTTC
J gene: TRBJ2-2; D gene: NA; clone size: once; V gene: TRBV11-3; CDR3 protein: CACSLAVGDFAGELFF; CDR3 DNA: TGTGCCTGCAGCTTAGCTGTGGGAGACTTTGCCGGGGAGCTGTTTTTT
J gene: TRBJ2-7; D gene: NA; clone size: NA; V gene: TRBV29-1; CDR3 protein: CSVGTGRGNEQYF; CDR3 DNA: TGCAGCGTTGGTACAGGTCGGGGTAACGAGCAGTACTTC
J gene: TRBJ2-3; D gene: NA; clone size: few; V gene: TRBV7-6; CDR3 protein: CASSWTALADTQYF; CDR3 DNA: TGTGCCAGCAGCTGGACAGCCCTGGCAGATACGCAGTATTTT
J gene: TRBJ2-7; D gene: NA; clone size: NA; V gene: TRBV20-1; CDR3 protein: CSARDRDPIRSYSEQYF; CDR3 DNA: TGCAGTGCTAGAGACCGGGATCCGATCAGGTCCTATTCCGAGCAGTACTTC
J gene: TRBJ1-3; D gene: NA; clone size: few; V gene: TRBV4-3; CDR3 protein: CASSQEYTTGNTIYF; CDR3 DNA: TGCGCCAGCAGCCAAGAATACACCACCGGAAACACCATATATTTT
J gene: TRBJ1-6; D gene: TRBD1; clone size: few; V gene: TRBV19; CDR3 protein: CASSLTGEGGNSPLHF; CDR3 DNA: TGTGCCAGTAGTCTTACAGGGGAAGGAGGAAATTCACCCCTCCACTTT
J gene: TRBJ1-1; D gene: TRBD1; clone size: NA; V gene: TRBV27; CDR3 protein: CASTPQGLAEAFF; CDR3 DNA: TGTGCCAGCACCCCACAGGGGCTCGCTGAAGCTTTCTTT
J gene: TRBJ1-2; D gene: NA; clone size: NA; V gene: TRBV29-1; CDR3 protein: CSTLDQGIYGYTF; CDR3 DNA: TGCAGCACCCTAGATCAGGGGATCTATGGCTACACCTTC
J gene: TRBJ1-2; D gene: TRBD1; clone size: many; V gene: TRBV4-1; CDR3 protein: CASSQVRDSFYGYTF; CDR3 DNA: TGCGCCAGCAGCCAAGTAAGGGACAGTTTTTATGGCTACACCTTC
J gene: TRBJ2-3; D gene: NA; clone size: NA; V gene: TRBV6-5; CDR3 protein: CASSYSGGYTDTQYF; CDR3 DNA: TGTGCCAGCAGTTACTCGGGCGGATACACAGATACGCAGTATTTT
J gene: TRBJ2-2; D gene: NA; clone size: many; V gene: TRBV24-1; CDR3 protein: CATSDYVETGELFF; CDR3 DNA: TGTGCCACCAGTGATTATGTGGAAACCGGGGAGCTGTTTTTT
J gene: TRBJ1-6; D gene: NA; clone size: NA; V gene: TRBV27; CDR3 protein: CASSFIDPASPLHF; CDR3 DNA: TGTGCCAGCAGTTTCATAGATCCTGCCTCACCCCTCCACTTT
J gene: TRBJ2-3; D gene: TRBD2; clone size: few; V gene: TRBV28; CDR3 protein: CASSLLAGRSSTDTQYF; CDR3 DNA: TGTGCCAGCAGTTTGCTAGCGGGGCGATCTAGCACAGATACGCAGTATTTT
J gene: TRBJ2-7; D gene: NA; clone size: many; V gene: TRBV5-3; CDR3 protein: CASTEGLSSYEQYF; CDR3 DNA: TGTGCCAGCACCGAAGGGCTTAGCTCCTACGAGCAGTACTTC
J gene: TRBJ2-4; D gene: NA; clone size: NA; V gene: TRBV14; CDR3 protein: CASSQHPEVGTWSIQYF; CDR3 DNA: TGTGCCAGCAGCCAACACCCGGAGGTAGGGACCTGGAGCATTCAGTACTTC
J gene: TRBJ2-3; D gene: TRBD1; clone size: few; V gene: TRBV6-2/TRBV6-3; CDR3 protein: CASRINRGESTDTQYF; CDR3 DNA: TGTGCCAGCAGGATTAACAGGGGGGAAAGCACAGATACGCAGTATTTT
J gene: TRBJ1-1; D gene: TRBD1; clone size: NA; V gene: TRBV29-1; CDR3 protein: CSVLGQGAGNTEAFF; CDR3 DNA: TGCAGCGTTCTAGGACAGGGGGCGGGAAACACTGAAGCTTTCTTT
J gene: TRBJ1-5; D gene: TRBD1; clone size: NA; V gene: TRBV12-3/TRBV12-4; CDR3 protein: CASSLAGTGHNQPQHF; CDR3 DNA: TGTGCCAGCAGCTTGGCCGGGACAGGACACAATCAGCCCCAGCATTTT
J gene: TRBJ2-7; D gene: NA; clone size: many; V gene: TRBV20-1; CDR3 protein: CSARDSAVIYEQYF; CDR3 DNA: TGCAGTGCTAGAGACTCGGCGGTGATATACGAGCAGTACTTC
J gene: TRBJ1-1; D gene: NA; clone size: many; V gene: TRBV28; CDR3 protein: CASSRRGSTEAFF; CDR3 DNA: TGTGCCAGCAGCCGCCGGGGCAGCACTGAAGCTTTCTTT
J gene: TRBJ2-5; D gene: NA; clone size: few; V gene: TRBV5-6; CDR3 protein: CASSLVRFVSQETQYF; CDR3 DNA: TGTGCCAGCAGCTTGGTCCGGTTCGTCAGCCAAGAGACCCAGTACTTC
J gene: TRBJ1-1; D gene: NA; clone size: many; V gene: TRBV27; CDR3 protein: CASRVGYRDTMNTEAFF; CDR3 DNA: TGTGCCAGCAGAGTGGGGTACCGCGACACCATGAACACTGAAGCTTTCTTT
J gene: TRBJ2-7; D gene: NA; clone size: few; V gene: TRBV19; CDR3 protein: CASSIVVSYEQYF; CDR3 DNA: TGTGCCAGTAGTATAGTGGTAAGCTACGAGCAGTACTTC
J gene: TRBJ2-1; D gene: NA; clone size: NA; V gene: TRBV30; CDR3 protein: CAWSVWAGSEQFF; CDR3 DNA: TGTGCCTGGAGTGTCTGGGCAGGGAGTGAGCAGTTCTTC
J gene: TRBJ2-4; D gene: NA; clone size: NA; V gene: TRBV28; CDR3 protein: CASSFRDANTQYF; CDR3 DNA: TGTGCCAGCAGTTTCCGGGACGCAAACACTCAGTACTTC
J gene: TRBJ2-3; D gene: NA; clone size: few; V gene: TRBV27; CDR3 protein: CASSTSSTDTQYF; CDR3 DNA: TGTGCCAGCAGTACCTCTAGCACAGATACGCAGTATTTT
J gene: TRBJ2-1; D gene: TRBD1; clone size: few; V gene: TRBV28; CDR3 protein: CASSTLTGPGTEF; CDR3 DNA: TGTGCCAGCAGTACCCTGACAGGGCCGGGAACTGAGTTC